This T cell receptor (beta chain) was identified during a study of blood T cell repertoires in COVID-19 (dated by TCRdb to 2019 to 2021). Regarding the complete study: The collaborator samples originated in the United States, Italy and Spain and spanned the acute and convalescent phases of COVID-19. Samples were obtained from the ongoing ImmuneRACE study (first 160 participants) and from approximately 1,200 subjects provided by 6 global collaborators. Where available, HLA class I and class II types were obtained from metadata supplied by the sample provider rather than from assay-based typing. The prospective study material was composed of cDNA or gDNA derived from T cells, B-cell-depleted T cells, or PBMCs. The repertoires were made available in a free public database intended to serve as a resource for research on the immune response to SARS-CoV-2. Deeply sampled blood TCRbeta repertoires from subjects exposed to, actively infected with, or recovered from COVID-19 were included in the dataset. Sample metadata almost always included a de-identified subject ID, COVID-19 status, age in years and sex.

V trim: 1 base; J trim: 4 bases; unmatched bases: 3. The CDR3 holds 15 amino acids from the cysteine to the phenylalanine. The read is trimmed to its CDR3 DNA, 45 bases read in frame from base 1. The germline V gene (reference sequence) specifies LGHDT as CDR1 and YNNKEL as CDR2. Study-wide findings and limitations: Clinical and demographic metadata were provided uncurated, with the amount varying by source and participant.

With regard to this clone: This receptor's antigen is unknown. There are no base qualities to consult, and no much larger clone falls within one base.

Enrolling through a virtual design, the prospective study's participants ranged in age from roughly 18 to 89 years and lived across 24 United States geographic areas. In the prospective study, participants were assigned to cohorts based on the clinical history participants reported in a screening survey and a study questionnaire. Recovered participants in ImmuneRACE Cohort 3 were defined by two consecutive negative NP/OP PCR tests, clearance by a healthcare professional, or resolution of symptoms. In the prospective study, whole blood, serum and a nasopharyngeal or oropharyngeal swab were collected from each participant by mobile phlebotomists. Additional blood draws and questionnaires over an approximately two-month period could optionally be provided by prospective study participants. Before DNA extraction, prospective study blood samples were shipped either frozen or at room temperature. TCRbeta CDR3 regions were amplified from genomic DNA using the immunoSEQ Assay, a bias-controlled multiplex PCR. From the authors' description of their analysis: The number of nucleated cells in each sample was estimated from the amplification of reference gene primers within the assay. Sequence reads were collapsed and filtered to measure the absolute abundance of every unique TCRbeta CDR3 rearrangement. For each sample, productive Simpson clonality was calculated by taking the square root of Simpson's diversity index across productive rearrangements. The table was pulled from immuneACCESS by TCRdb, which kept in-frame rearrangements only. Such tables lose some clones; where checked, under half of the loss comes from unresolved V genes, and the rest has no known cause. D and trimming come from the DNA, and the V and J calls and clone size come from that table. The sample profile shows approximately 380,000 clones; around 90% of them were found once. The ten largest clones add up to roughly 1.2% of the sample.

The sequenced sample was PBMCs or T cells enriched from blood (not recorded which). This clonotype originated in a woman under 30 who had recovered from COVID-19. This sequence uses TRBV3-1 (or the pseudogene TRBV3-2) and TRBJ2-2; TRBD1 lines up with 7 middle nucleotides. The CDR3 loop reads CASSQGQGVTGELFF. In nucleotide form, the sequence is TGTGCCAGCAGCCAAGGACAGGGAGTCACCGGGGAGCTGTTTTTT.